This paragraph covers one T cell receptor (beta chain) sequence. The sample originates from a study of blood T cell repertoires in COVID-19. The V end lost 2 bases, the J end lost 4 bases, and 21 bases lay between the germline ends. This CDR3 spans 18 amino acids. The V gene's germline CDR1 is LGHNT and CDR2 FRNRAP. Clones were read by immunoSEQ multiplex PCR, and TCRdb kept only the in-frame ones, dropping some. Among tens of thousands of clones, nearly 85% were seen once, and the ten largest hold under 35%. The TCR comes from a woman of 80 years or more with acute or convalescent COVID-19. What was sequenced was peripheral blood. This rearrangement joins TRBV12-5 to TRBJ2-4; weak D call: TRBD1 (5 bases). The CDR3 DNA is TGTGCTAGTGGTTTGACCCCCACGTTGCAGGGATTGAAAAACATTCAGTACTTC. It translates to CASGLTPTLQGLKNIQYF.